This T cell receptor beta chain was obtained from a study of preoperative IRX-2 immunotherapy in early breast cancer. The CDR3 runs 12 residues. The germline V gene encodes CDR1 MNHGY and CDR2 SAAAGT. The V end was cut by 7 bases, the J end by 0 bases, with 7 bases between. TCRdb's table, derived via immunoSEQ multiplex PCR, lists solely in-frame clones and lacks some. The sample contains about 45,000 clones, roughly 77% of which appear only once. Treatment indicated: preoperative locoregional IRX-2 cytokine immunotherapy. This phase Ib study tested locoregional IRX-2 cytokine immunotherapy given before surgery.

The receptor's source is a human donor with breast cancer. The sequences come from tumor tissue, collected after IRX-2 immunotherapy. This sequence joins TRBV6-8 and TRBJ2-7; D unclear. CDR3 in amino acids: CASKKSSYEQYF. The CDR3 coding sequence is TGTGCCAGCAAAAAGAGCTCCTACGAGCAGTACTTC.